These 9 T cell receptor beta chains were all obtained from the same sample, sequenced in a study of control samples from healthy donors and cancer patients (dated by TCRdb to the early 2020s). Library preparation employed the immunoSEQ multiplex PCR assay. TCRdb stores this immuneACCESS table with in-frame sequences only. Part of the clones is absent; in the studies checked, under half of the shortfall reflects unresolved V genes, and no reason is known for the rest. The sample table records around 130,000 clones; 85% to 90% of these occur just once. In total, the top ten clones hold 9.5% to 13% of the sample. Sequencing input: blood. The receptors here all came from a young man in good health.

V and J are TRBV18 and TRBJ1-5; no reliable D call. Germline CDR1 and CDR2: KGHSH and LQKENI. This CDR3 contains 13 residues. Trimming left V 3 bases short and J 1 base short, with 4 bases between. The CDR3 bases are TGTGCCAGCTCACCGGCCAGCAATCAGCCCCAGCATTTT. Translating gives CASSPASNQPQHF.

V gene TRBV2 combines with J gene TRBJ1-1; D is undetermined. V was shortened by 8 bases and J by 1 base, with 8 bases between the two germline ends. Per germline, CDR1 SNHLY and CDR2 FYNNEI. The CDR3 covers 12 residues. CDR3 in amino acids: CASESPNTEAFF. The DNA of the CDR3 is TGTGCCAGCGAGAGTCCGAACACTGAAGCTTTCTTT.

A few counts support this clone. V usage is TRBV7-8 and J usage is TRBJ2-2; 8 bases match TRBD2. V lost 5 bases to trimming and J lost 6 bases; unmatched junction nucleotides: 20. There are 19 residues in the CDR3. Germline V CDR1 and CDR2: SGHVS, FQNEAQ. The chain's CDR3 is CASSGIPPRGGSYAGELFF. As DNA, the CDR3 is TGTGCCAGCAGCGGTATACCCCCTCGGGGGGGCTCGTACGCCGGGGAGCTGTTTTTT.

The chain recombines TRBV18 with TRBJ2-2; D is perhaps TRBD1 (5 bases). V was shortened by 3 bases and J by 3 bases, with 14 bases between the two germline ends. The germline CDR1 and CDR2 sequences are KGHSH and LQKENI. The CDR3 runs to 16 residues. CDR3 sequence (DNA): TGTGCCAGCTCACCGGTGGCAGGGTCGGACACCGGGGAGCTGTTTTTT. Residues: CASSPVAGSDTGELFF.

The chain uses TRBV12-5 and TRBJ1-2; 11 bases map to TRBD1. V lost 2 bases to trimming and J lost 0 bases; unmatched junction nucleotides: 5. This CDR3 has 17 residues. Germline-derived CDR1 and CDR2 are LGHNT and FRNRAP. The CDR3: CASGLRTGGPANYGYTF. CDR3 coding DNA: TGTGCTAGTGGTTTGAGGACAGGGGGCCCAGCTAACTATGGCTACACCTTC.

This chain connects TRBV5-1 to TRBJ1-1; D unresolved. This CDR3 region has 14 residues. Germline V CDR1 and CDR2: SGHRS, YFSETQ. The V end was cut by 2 bases, the J end by 1 base, with 9 bases between. CDR3 loop: CASSLPGRNTEAFF. Here the CDR3 DNA reads TGCGCCAGCAGCTTACCGGGGAGGAACACTGAAGCTTTCTTT.

The V and J genes are TRBV19 and TRBJ1-5, with D tentatively TRBD1 (5 bases). The CDR3 is 17 amino acids. In germline, CDR1 is LNHDA, CDR2 SQIVND (reference sequence). Deletions cut 10 bases from V and 4 bases from J, with 26 bases between. For the CDR3, the DNA is TGTGCCACTGGCCGGGGACTCCTTGTTAGCGGGAATCAGCCCCAGCATTTT. Translated: CATGRGLLVSGNQPQHF.

The chain couples TRBV5-8 to TRBJ1-5; D is unclear. The germline gives CDR1 SGHTS, CDR2 YDEGEE. V lost 1 base, J lost 4 bases, and 6 bases lay in between. CDR3 length: 13 amino acids. The CDR3, as DNA: TGTGCCAGCAGCTTGAAGTTAAATCAGCCCCAGCATTTT. It translates to CASSLKLNQPQHF.

V and J are TRBV5-1 and TRBJ2-1; 10 bases are a match to TRBD2. This CDR3 comprises 17 residues. Trimming at V came to 0 bases and at J to 4 bases, leaving 7 bases not matched to a gene. From germline, CDR1 is SGHRS and CDR2 YFSETQ. The CDR3 bases are TGCGCCAGCAGCTTGGCGGTTAGCGGGGGGAAATACAATGAGCAGTTCTTC. Protein product: CASSLAVSGGKYNEQFF.